The T cell receptor (beta chain) described here comes from a study of blood T cell repertoires in COVID-19. Here immunoSEQ multiplex PCR was the method, and the copy in TCRdb shows in-frame clones only, minus some. The sample consists of about 400,000 clones, around 90% of them appearing once. Residents of about two dozen US areas, aged roughly 18 to 89 years, made up the participants. Germline values: CDR1 MNHEY, CDR2 SVGAGI. The J segment lost 6 bases and the V segment lost 7 bases, leaving 9 bases of the junction unmatched. The CDR3 contains 14 residues. Specimen: PBMCs or T cells enriched from blood (not recorded which). The sequence was collected from a woman aged 40 to 55 with acute COVID-19. J is TRBJ1-2 and V is TRBV6-5, with 9 bases aligning to TRBD1. CDR3 region: CASNPGDRADGYTF. The CDR3 DNA sequence: TGTGCCAGCAACCCCGGGGACAGGGCGGATGGCTACACCTTC.